A selection of T cell receptor beta chains follows, all from one sample in a study of blood T cell repertoires in COVID-19. Generated by immunoSEQ multiplex PCR, the TCRdb table keeps only in-frame clones and is missing some. The sample lists 130,000 or so clones, 70% to 90% occurring once. The source material was peripheral blood. All receptors derive from a woman aged 55 to 70 with acute or convalescent COVID-19. Both conserved end residues are part of each CDR3. Fields, in order: V gene, D gene, clone size, J gene, CDR3 DNA, CDR3 protein. D genes are given only for firm matches. Clone size is not always given. Where it is, it says once, few, many or a class for expanded clones.

>TRBV7-9|TRBD1|-|TRBJ2-7
TGTGCCAGCAGTCGGGACAGCGTCTCCTACGAGCAGTACTTC
CASSRDSVSYEQYF
>TRBV7-8|-|-|TRBJ1-2
TGTGCCAGCAGCGCAGAGCGCTATGGCTACACCTTC
CASSAERYGYTF
>TRBV20-1|-|-|TRBJ1-2
TGCAGTGCTAGTGGGAGGGTGGGAGGCTATGGCTACACCTTC
CSASGRVGGYGYTF
>TRBV24-1|-|-|TRBJ2-3
-
CATSTSGGDLDTQYF
>TRBV27|TRBD1|-|TRBJ2-7
TGTGCCAGCAGTTTAAGTGGACAGGTCGCCTACGAGCAGTACTTC
CASSLSGQVAYEQYF
>TRBV5-4|TRBD1|-|TRBJ2-7
TGTGCCAGCAGCCAATGGACAGGGCCGTACGAGCAGTACTTC
CASSQWTGPYEQYF
>TRBV15|-|once|TRBJ2-3
TGTGCCACCAACCATCCGGGAGAGGGAGATACGCAGTATTTT
CATNHPGEGDTQYF
>TRBV7-3|TRBD2|-|TRBJ2-2
TGTGCCAGCAGCTTAAAAGGCGGGGGCACCGGGGAGCTGTTTTTT
CASSLKGGGTGELFF
>TRBV9|TRBD1|-|TRBJ1-2
TGTGCCAGCAGCGTAGATAGCCGGTCGGGACAGGGCTATGGCTACACCTTC
CASSVDSRSGQGYGYTF
>TRBV27|TRBD2|once|TRBJ2-3
TGTGCCAGCCGGACTTCCGGGACTAGCGGGCGGAGGAGCACAGATACGCAGTATTTT
CASRTSGTSGRRSTDTQYF
>TRBV19|TRBD2|-|TRBJ2-7
TGTGCCAGTACCGGGACTAGTTCCCATCGCGAGCAGTACTTC
CASTGTSSHREQYF
>TRBV27|-|-|TRBJ1-2
TGTGCCAGCTACGGCGGGGTTAATGGCTACACCTTC
CASYGGVNGYTF
>TRBV2|-|-|TRBJ2-7
TGTGCCGGAGGGGGCAGGGGGAGTTCCTACGAGCAGTACTTC
CAGGGRGSSYEQYF
>TRBV18|-|-|TRBJ2-1
TGTGCCAGCTCACCAGACAGCCGGTACAATGAGCAGTTCTTC
CASSPDSRYNEQFF
>TRBV4-2|-|-|TRBJ2-1
TGTGCCAGCAGCCAAGCCCGAGGAATGAATGAGCAGTTCTTC
CASSQARGMNEQFF
>TRBV3-1/TRBV3-2|-|-|TRBJ1-2
TGTGCCAGCAGCCAACGGTTTGACTACACCTTC
CASSQRFDYTF
>TRBV28|-|-|TRBJ2-4
TGTGCCAGCAGTCCTCCACTACTCCTCGTACACATTCAGTACTTC
CASSPPLLLVHIQYF
>TRBV2|-|few|TRBJ1-3
TGTGCCAGCAAAGAGACAGCCCTTTCTGGAAACACCATATATTTT
CASKETALSGNTIYF
>TRBV19|-|-|TRBJ2-5
TGTGCCAGTAGTATAGGCGGAGGGGTGCAAGAGACCCAGTACTTC
CASSIGGGVQETQYF
>TRBV30|-|-|TRBJ1-1
TGTGCCTGGAGTTCGCTTCAGGGGTACAACACTGAAGCTTTCTTT
CAWSSLQGYNTEAFF
>TRBV19|TRBD1|few|TRBJ2-2
TGTGCCAGTAGTATAACAGGGGTCCCCGGGGAGCTGTTTTTT
CASSITGVPGELFF
>TRBV28|TRBD1|-|TRBJ2-7
TGTGCCAGCAGTTTGACGGGACAGGGCCTCTACGAGCAGTACTTC
CASSLTGQGLYEQYF
>TRBV3-1/TRBV3-2|-|once|TRBJ1-6
TGTGCCAGCAGCCACGACATCCCGAGCTCCTATAATTCACCCCTCCACTTT
CASSHDIPSSYNSPLHF
>TRBV19|TRBD1|-|TRBJ2-2
TGTGCCAGTCGACAGGGTGCCGGGGAGCTGTTTTTT
CASRQGAGELFF
>TRBV28|TRBD1|-|TRBJ1-5
TGTGCCAGCAGTTCCCAGCCTGGGACAGGGGGCCTCCAGCCCCAGCATTTT
CASSSQPGTGGLQPQHF
>TRBV3-1/TRBV3-2|-|-|TRBJ2-7
TGTGCCAGCAGCCCACTTAGCTCCTACGAGCAGTACTTC
CASSPLSSYEQYF
>TRBV7-9|-|-|TRBJ1-5
TGTGCCAGCGGCAAAAATCAGCCCCAGCATTTT
CASGKNQPQHF
>TRBV11-3|-|-|TRBJ2-7
TGTGCCAGCAGCTTAGCCACAGGGCTGGGAGAGCAGTACTTC
CASSLATGLGEQYF
>TRBV4-2|-|-|TRBJ1-4
TGTGCCAGCAGCCAAGCCACAGCTAATGAAAAACTGTTTTTT
CASSQATANEKLFF
>TRBV11-3|TRBD2|-|TRBJ2-7
TGTGCCAGCAGCTTAGTTCTCCGGGGGGGCAATTACGAGCAGTACTTC
CASSLVLRGGNYEQYF
>TRBV4-1|TRBD1|-|TRBJ2-7
TGCGCCAGCAGCTTCCCCTACCCGGGACAGGGGTCCCACGAGCAGTACTTC
CASSFPYPGQGSHEQYF
>TRBV7-9|TRBD2|-|TRBJ2-3
TGTGCCAGCAGCTTACCACGTTTGGGACGGGGGGGCACAGATACGCAGTATTTT
CASSLPRLGRGGTDTQYF
>TRBV5-5|-|-|TRBJ2-7
TGTGCCAGCAGCTTAGATCCGGGTTTCTACGAGCAGTACTTC
CASSLDPGFYEQYF
>TRBV5-1|TRBD1|-|TRBJ1-5
TGCGCCACCCCGGACAGGGACAGGGATCAGCCCCAGCATTTT
CATPDRDRDQPQHF
>TRBV7-9|TRBD2|-|TRBJ2-7
TGTGCCAGCAGCCGAGGGACTAGCGGGTTCCTCGAGCAGTACTTC
CASSRGTSGFLEQYF
>TRBV10-3|TRBD1|-|TRBJ1-5
TGTGCCATCAGTGAGCGGGGGGACAGGGGGCAGCCCCAGCATTTT
CAISERGDRGQPQHF
>TRBV24-1|TRBD1|-|TRBJ2-5
TGTGCCACCAGTGATTTGTGGGACAGCCAAGAGACCCAGTACTTC
CATSDLWDSQETQYF
>TRBV27|-|-|TRBJ2-1
TGTGCCAGCAGTTTATGGGCTTACAATGAGCAGTTCTTC
CASSLWAYNEQFF
>TRBV4-1|TRBD2|-|TRBJ2-7
TGCGCCAGCAGCCCGCGTCGGGGGGACGAGCAGTACTTC
CASSPRRGDEQYF
>TRBV5-1|-|few|TRBJ1-2
TGCGCCAGCAGCTTACAACAGAACTATGGCTACACCTTC
CASSLQQNYGYTF
>TRBV30|TRBD1|once|TRBJ2-7
TGTGCATGGGACAGGGCCTCCTACGAGCAGTACTTC
CAWDRASYEQYF
>TRBV5-1|TRBD2|-|TRBJ2-5
TGCGCCAGCAGCTCCTCGCGGGGGGGCACAGAGACCCAGTACTTC
CASSSSRGGTETQYF